The present T cell receptor (beta chain) was sequenced within a study of blood T cell repertoires in COVID-19. The V gene's germline CDR1 is MNHEY and CDR2 SVGAGI. The trim removed 6 bases at V and 2 bases at J, leaving 7 bases unmatched. CDR3 length: 15 amino acids. TCRdb keeps only in-frame clones here, not all; method: immunoSEQ multiplex PCR. The sample includes approximately 250,000 clones, approximately 80% of them seen just once. The specimen was peripheral blood. The chain carries TRBV6-5 and TRBJ2-1, with 7 bases fitting TRBD1. This sequence originates from a human donor in a cohort sampled during active COVID-19. In DNA form, the CDR3 reads TGTGCCAGCAGGCGGACAGGTGGGGCCTACAATGAGCAGTTCTTC. It codes for CASRRTGGAYNEQFF.